The 28 T cell receptor beta chains listed next were all sequenced from one sample in a study of T cell responses to AZD1222 COVID-19 vaccine. Profiled with immunoSEQ multiplex PCR; TCRdb holds only in-frame clones, not every one. Of 200,000 to 250,000 clones listed, around 94% are singletons. This sample comprised peripheral blood, obtained 28 days after the second dose of the MenACWY control vaccine. The receptors derive from an adult who received the MenACWY meningococcal vaccine as a control.

V gene TRBV19 combines with J gene TRBJ2-7, with D possibly being TRBD1 (6 bases). Germline assignment: CDR1 LNHDA and CDR2 SQIVND (reference sequence). V lost 3 bases and J lost 3, with 18 bases in between. The CDR3 sequence is 16 residues long. In nucleotides, the CDR3 is TGTGCCAGTAGTATGACCGGGACAACGAGCTTCTACGAGCAGTACTTC. It specifies CASSMTGTTSFYEQYF.

The rearrangement joins TRBV28 to TRBJ2-7; 7 nucleotides agree with TRBD1. Germline V lookup: CDR1 MDHEN, CDR2 SYDVKM. CDR3 size: 14 residues. V was clipped by 2 bases and J by 3 bases; unmatched bases: 4. The CDR3 DNA follows: TGTGCCAGCAGTTTAAGGGACAGAAACTACGAGCAGTACTTC. Its protein product is CASSLRDRNYEQYF.

V gene TRBV5-6 combines with J gene TRBJ1-3; D unresolved. Trimming took off 5 bases at V and 0 bases at J, with 12 bases between the two ends. The CDR3 is 15 residues long. The germline CDR1 and CDR2 sequences are SGHDT and YYEEEE. As DNA, the CDR3 is TGTGCCAGCAGGCCTGGACCGCTCTCTGGAAACACCATATATTTT. It specifies CASRPGPLSGNTIYF.

The genes are TRBV23-1 and TRBJ2-1; D is tentatively TRBD1 or TRBD2 (6 bases each). TRBV23-1 is assigned to the ORF class and has an uncertain function. V was trimmed by 4 bases and J by 6 bases, leaving 13 bases between them. The CDR3 totals 14 residues. The CDR3 spells CASSLGGWSNEQFF. In DNA, the CDR3 is TGCGCCAGCAGTCTCGGGGGCTGGAGCAATGAGCAGTTCTTC.

The rearrangement joins TRBV6-1 to TRBJ1-3; 8 nucleotides match TRBD1. V gave up 2 bases and J gave up 3 bases; unmatched junction bases: 6. The CDR3 totals 16 residues. Looked up from germline, CDR1 is MNHNS and CDR2 is SASEGT. The CDR3 is CASSEQGAMIGNTIYF. In DNA, the CDR3 is TGTGCCAGCAGTGAACAGGGGGCTATGATTGGAAACACCATATATTTT.

The chain joins TRBV4-2 to TRBJ2-7, with 8 positions matching TRBD2. Losses at the gene ends were 4 bases for V and 0 bases for J; bases not matched to a gene: 8. The germline V gene has CDR1 LGHNA and CDR2 YNFKEQ. The CDR3 runs to 16 residues. The chain's CDR3 is CASSLSGLGSSYEQYF. In DNA form, the CDR3 reads TGTGCCAGCAGCCTTTCGGGACTAGGCAGCTCCTACGAGCAGTACTTC.

The chain has TRBV3-1 (or the pseudogene TRBV3-2) and TRBJ2-7; TRBD1 matches at 11 bases. CDR1 and CDR2 from the germline V gene are LGHDT and YNNKEL (reference sequence). CDR3 length equals 17 residues. V lost 0 bases and J lost 1; bases outside the gene matches: 5. The CDR3 sequence: CASSQDSRDRGSYEQYF. The DNA for the CDR3 is TGTGCCAGCAGCCAAGATTCCAGGGACAGGGGGTCCTACGAGCAGTACTTC.

This chain links TRBV28 with TRBJ1-4, with 7 bases that match TRBD1. The trim removed 4 bases at V and 8 bases at J, leaving 7 bases unmatched. Germline CDR1 and CDR2: MDHEN and SYDVKM. CDR3 length: 14 amino acids. The CDR3 DNA reads as TGTGCCAGCAGTTCTATGACAGGGCCAGAAAAACTGTTTTTT. It yields the protein CASSSMTGPEKLFF.

About this clone: Other DNA sequences in the sample encode the same CDR3. The V and J genes are TRBV5-4 and TRBJ2-3; 11 bases match TRBD2. Trimming removed 2 bases from V and 1 base from J; junction bases left unmatched: 0. CDR1 and CDR2 from the germline V gene are SGHNT and YYREEE (reference sequence). The CDR3 has 15 amino acids. Written as DNA, the CDR3 is TGTGCCAGCAGCTTACTAGCGGGAGGCACAGATACGCAGTATTTT. This encodes CASSLLAGGTDTQYF.

The chain links TRBV9 to TRBJ2-3, with 7 bases matching TRBD2. The CDR3 runs to 17 residues. The germline V gene encodes CDR1 SGDLS and CDR2 YYNGEE. V lost 7 bases, J lost 1 base, and 15 bases stayed unmatched. The CDR3 DNA is TGTGCCAGCGCGGACGGGCGGGAGCTCTCTGGCACAGATACGCAGTATTTT. It translates to CASADGRELSGTDTQYF.

This sequence joins TRBV11-2 and TRBJ2-2; no clear D gene. The CDR3 has 17 residues. From germline, CDR1 is SGHAT and CDR2 FQNNGV. The germline V and J ends were trimmed by 1 base and 5 bases, with 17 bases remaining between them. The CDR3 DNA is TGTGCCAGCAGCTTAGGGGTATTAGGCCAGAGAACCGGGGAGCTGTTTTTT. As protein: CASSLGVLGQRTGELFF.

The rearrangement uses TRBV28 and TRBJ1-1; 9 bases are shared with TRBD1. The CDR3 runs to 14 residues. Germline trimming cut 6 bases from V and 6 bases from J; bases unmatched to any gene: 8. CDR1 is MDHEN, CDR2 SYDVKM, per germline. CDR3 in amino acids: CASRLTGGLPEAFF. The CDR3 DNA follows: TGTGCCAGCAGGCTGACAGGGGGGCTACCTGAAGCTTTCTTT. The complete variable domain, with remaining parts taken from reference TRBV28 and TRBJ1-1, reads DVKVTQSSRYLVKRTGEKVFLECVQDMDHENMFWYRQDPGLGLRLIYFSYDVKMKEKGDIPEGYSVSREKKERFSLILESASTNQTSMYLCASRLTGGLPEAFFGQGTRLTVV.

This clone was picked up one time. The rearrangement uses TRBV30 and TRBJ1-1; 8 bases map to TRBD1. J gave up 6 bases and V 0 bases, and 3 bases lay outside the gene matches. Germline assignment: CDR1 GTSNPN and CDR2 SVGIG (reference sequence). The CDR3 sequence is 13 residues long. CDR3 region: CAWSVVTGAEAFF. The DNA of the CDR3 is TGTGCCTGGAGTGTAGTGACAGGGGCTGAAGCTTTCTTT.

The J gene is TRBJ2-7, the V gene TRBV5-1; 7 bases agree with TRBD1. The V gene's germline CDR1 is SGHRS and CDR2 YFSETQ. V gave up 3 bases and J gave up 2 bases; unmatched junction bases: 5. The CDR3 loop spans 14 amino acids. The CDR3 sequence is CASSSWTGPYEQYF. As DNA, the CDR3 is TGCGCCAGCAGCTCGTGGACAGGTCCCTACGAGCAGTACTTC.

The V gene is TRBV19, the J gene TRBJ1-3, with TRBD1 as a possible D gene (6 bases). With 4 bases removed from V and 2 bases from J, the gap between germline ends came to 9 bases. The CDR3 loop spans 14 amino acids. CDR1 and CDR2 from the germline V gene are LNHDA and SQIVND (reference sequence). CDR3 DNA sequence: TGTGCCAGTAGTACACAGGGACCTGGAAACACCATATATTTT. Its translation: CASSTQGPGNTIYF.

This chain links TRBV25-1 with TRBJ2-3; tentative D call: TRBD2 (5 bases). The CDR3 extends over 13 amino acids. CDR1 and CDR2 from the germline V gene are MGHDK and SYGVNS. The V end was cut by 6 bases, the J end by 0 bases, with 7 bases between. Here the CDR3 reads CASSIASTDTQYF. DNA for the CDR3: TGTGCCAGCAGCATAGCGAGCACAGATACGCAGTATTTT. Variable domain in full (rest from reference TRBV25-1 and TRBJ2-3): EADIYQTPRYLVIGTGKKITLECSQTMGHDKMYWYQQDPGMELHLIHYSYGVNSTEKGDLSSESTVSRIRTEHFPLTLESARPSHTSQYLCASSIASTDTQYFGPGTRLTVL.

The sample holds one count of this clone. This chain joins TRBV7-8 and TRBJ2-2, with 10 positions matching TRBD2. The CDR3 runs to 16 residues. Trimming removed 4 bases from V and 1 base from J; junction bases left unmatched: 3. Germline assignment: CDR1 SGHVS and CDR2 FQNEAQ. CDR3 sequence: CASSSWTSGNTGELFF. CDR3 DNA: TGTGCCAGCAGCTCTTGGACTAGCGGGAACACCGGGGAGCTGTTTTTT. Full variable domain (rest looked up from reference TRBV7-8 and TRBJ2-2): GAGVSQSPRYKVAKRGQDVALRCDPISGHVSLFWYQQALGQGPEFLTYFQNEAQLDKSGLPSDRFFAERPEGSVSTLKIQRTQQEDSAVYLCASSSWTSGNTGELFFGEGSRLTVL.

The chain joins TRBV28 to TRBJ1-4; tentatively, D is TRBD1 (6 bases). The germline V and J ends were trimmed by 4 bases and 0 bases, with 9 bases remaining between them. The CDR3 extends over 15 amino acids. Germline-derived CDR1 and CDR2 are MDHEN and SYDVKM. The CDR3 coding sequence is TGTGCCAGCAGTTCCTGGACAGCAACTAATGAAAAACTGTTTTTT. It yields the protein CASSSWTATNEKLFF.

The V call is TRBV5-4, the J call TRBJ2-7; 11 bases are a match to TRBD2. V was pared by 6 bases and J by 4 bases, with 18 bases of the junction left unmatched. The CDR3 totals 18 residues. Per germline, CDR1 SGHNT and CDR2 YYREEE (reference sequence). The CDR3 sequence is CASTLLIGTSGADYEQYF. The CDR3 DNA reads as TGTGCCAGCACCCTATTAATTGGGACTAGCGGAGCTGATTACGAGCAGTACTTC.

This chain connects TRBV27 to TRBJ2-7; 7 bases are a match to TRBD1. Unmatched junction bases numbered 4, after V lost 2 bases and J lost 3 bases. The CDR3 runs to 14 residues. Germline CDR1 MNHEY, CDR2 SMNVEV (reference sequence). The CDR3 here is CASSLGQVHYEQYF. The CDR3 DNA follows: TGTGCCAGCAGTTTAGGACAGGTCCACTACGAGCAGTACTTC.

The rearrangement joins TRBV10-3 to TRBJ2-5; D is possibly TRBD2 (6 bases). Germline lookup yields CDR1 ENHRY and CDR2 SYGVKD. The CDR3 contains 14 residues. With 6 bases removed from V and 2 bases from J, the gap between germline ends came to 13 bases. The CDR3 here is CAIREAGRQETQYF. In DNA form, the CDR3 reads TGTGCCATCAGGGAAGCGGGCCGGCAAGAGACCCAGTACTTC.

The chain has TRBV5-5 and TRBJ2-2, with D perhaps matching TRBD1 (6 bases). The germline gives CDR1 SGHKS, CDR2 YYEKEE (reference sequence). The CDR3 is 16 residues long. V lost 5 bases to trimming and J lost 0 bases, with 14 bases between them. The CDR3: CASRPRGGSNTGELFF. CDR3 nucleotides: TGTGCCAGCAGGCCCAGGGGCGGGTCGAACACCGGGGAGCTGTTTTTT.

The chain combines TRBV7-8 with TRBJ1-6; a possible D gene is TRBD1 (5 bases). V was trimmed by 2 bases and J by 7 bases, leaving 6 bases between them. CDR1 is SGHVS, CDR2 FQNEAQ, per germline. This CDR3 has 13 residues. The CDR3 nucleotides read TGTGCCAGCAGCTTAAGACAGAATTCACCCCTCCACTTT. Its translation: CASSLRQNSPLHF.

The chain recombines TRBV6-5 with TRBJ1-1; D call uncertain. Trimming removed 3 bases at V and 8 bases at J, with 16 bases between. Per germline, CDR1 MNHEY and CDR2 SVGAGI. This CDR3 region has 14 residues. The CDR3, as DNA: TGTGCCAGCAGTTATTTGGTGGGTAGGGCAGAAGCTTTCTTT. It yields the protein CASSYLVGRAEAFF.

The chain recombines TRBV5-1 with TRBJ2-2; the match to TRBD1 covers 7 bases. Germline-derived CDR1 and CDR2 are SGHRS and YFSETQ. CDR3 length: 18 residues. Trimming removed 0 bases from V and 6 bases from J; junction bases left unmatched: 14. The CDR3 protein is CASSLEEGGRMGAGELFF. The CDR3 nucleotides read TGCGCCAGCAGCTTGGAAGAAGGGGGCCGCATGGGTGCCGGGGAGCTGTTTTTT.

This clone has just one count. This rearrangement joins TRBV7-9 to TRBJ2-7; the D gene is possibly TRBD2 (6 bases). V was cut by 3 bases and J by 3 bases, with 15 bases left in between. In germline, CDR1 is SEHNR, CDR2 FQNEAQ (reference sequence). The CDR3 has 15 residues. The CDR3 coding sequence is TGTGCCAGCAGCTTTTCCGAGGAGGGAGTCTACGAGCAGTACTTC. It encodes CASSFSEEGVYEQYF.

J is TRBJ2-1 and V is TRBV7-9; the D gene is possibly TRBD2 (5 bases). Trimming left V 5 bases short and J 4 bases short, with 9 bases between. The germline CDR1 and CDR2 sequences are SEHNR and FQNEAQ (reference sequence). This CDR3 has 13 residues. The CDR3 reads CASSGRGYNEQFF. The CDR3 nucleotides are TGTGCCAGCAGCGGACGGGGTTACAATGAGCAGTTCTTC. The full variable domain, its missing parts supplied by reference TRBV7-9 and TRBJ2-1, is DTGVSQNPRHKITKRGQNVTFRCDPISEHNRLYWYRQTLGQGPEFLTYFQNEAQLEKSRLLSDRFSAERPKGSFSTLEIQRTEQGDSAMYLCASSGRGYNEQFFGPGTRLTVL.

The chain links TRBV6-1 to TRBJ2-5; tentative D call: TRBD1 (5 bases). Germline CDR1 and CDR2: MNHNS and SASEGT. The length of the CDR3 is 13 residues. Trimming took off 3 bases at V and 7 bases at J, with 12 bases between the two ends. CDR3 loop: CASSDSPQGTQYF. The DNA of the CDR3 is TGTGCCAGCAGTGATTCGCCTCAGGGGACCCAGTACTTC.